A selection of T cell receptor beta chains follows, all from one sample in a study of T-cell reconstitution after alpha-beta-depleted transplantation in children. TCRdb recomputed calls from the PCR reads with MiXCR, one row per CDR3 protein. Of some 550,000 distinct CDR3 sequences in the sample, 23% were seen once. The sequencing here drew on PBMCs, mostly from graft donor cells, taken 360 days after TCRalphabeta/CD19-depleted stem cell transplant. These TCRs come from a boy in the first two years of life who had a stem cell transplant for acute myeloid leukemia, so the T cells may come from the graft donor. Each CDR3 is given with its conserved first and last residue. A D gene is named only where the DNA matches it firmly. Expanded clones are given a class, and other clones once, few, many or no size at all.

>TRBV20-1|-|many|TRBJ1-6
CSARARGAYNSPLHF
TGCAGTGCTAGAGCCCGGGGGGCTTACAATTCACCCCTCCACTTT
>TRBV20-1|TRBD1|-|TRBJ1-6
CSARDPGQGHSPLHF
TGCAGTGCTAGAGATCCGGGACAGGGGCATTCACCCCTCCACTTT
>TRBV29-1|-|many|TRBJ1-2
CSVDKTGYGYTF
TGCAGCGTTGATAAGACAGGCTATGGCTACACCTTC
>TRBV29-1|-|many|TRBJ2-6
CSVETGNVPGANVLTF
TGCAGCGTTGAAACAGGGAATGTTCCTGGGGCCAACGTCCTGACTTTC
>TRBV10-3|-|-|TRBJ1-2
CATTDTPDYGYTF
TGTGCCACCACGGACACGCCTGACTATGGCTACACCTTC
>TRBV12-3/TRBV12-4|TRBD1|many|TRBJ2-5
CASSFGQGAQTQYF
TGTGCCAGCAGTTTCGGTCAGGGGGCGCAGACCCAGTACTTC
>TRBV6-6|-|-|TRBJ1-2
CASTEGRFYGYTF
TGTGCCAGCACCGAGGGGAGGTTCTATGGCTACACCTTC
>TRBV27|-|few|TRBJ2-6
CASSLTGALSGANVLTF
TGTGCCAGCAGTCTGACAGGTGCTCTCTCTGGGGCCAACGTCCTGACTTTC
>TRBV27|-|few|TRBJ2-5
CASSLARQLGTQYF
TGTGCCAGCAGTTTAGCAAGGCAGCTCGGGACCCAGTACTTC
>TRBV12-3/TRBV12-4|-|-|TRBJ1-2
CASSWDGALGYTF
TGTGCCAGCAGTTGGGACGGCGCCCTGGGCTACACCTTC
>TRBV7-2|-|few|TRBJ2-7
CASSLGGSQAYEQYF
TGTGCCAGCAGCTTAGGAGGTTCCCAGGCCTACGAGCAGTACTTC
>TRBV12-3/TRBV12-4|TRBD1|-|TRBJ1-3
CASDTGAEGNTIYF
TGTGCCAGCGACACAGGGGCAGAAGGAAACACCATATATTTT
>TRBV6-1|-|many|TRBJ1-5
CASRKQGNFNQPQHF
TGTGCCAGCCGTAAGCAGGGGAATTTCAATCAGCCCCAGCATTTT
>TRBV29-1|TRBD1|many|TRBJ2-7
CSVRDRLSSYEQYF
TGCAGCGTTCGGGACAGGTTGAGCTCCTACGAGCAGTACTTC
>TRBV6-1|-|-|TRBJ2-3
CASREGLLNTDTQYF
TGTGCCAGCAGGGAGGGACTGCTAAACACAGATACGCAGTATTTT
>TRBV28|-|many|TRBJ1-4
CASSRWGRDEKLFF
TGTGCCAGCAGCCGCTGGGGCAGGGACGAAAAACTGTTTTTT